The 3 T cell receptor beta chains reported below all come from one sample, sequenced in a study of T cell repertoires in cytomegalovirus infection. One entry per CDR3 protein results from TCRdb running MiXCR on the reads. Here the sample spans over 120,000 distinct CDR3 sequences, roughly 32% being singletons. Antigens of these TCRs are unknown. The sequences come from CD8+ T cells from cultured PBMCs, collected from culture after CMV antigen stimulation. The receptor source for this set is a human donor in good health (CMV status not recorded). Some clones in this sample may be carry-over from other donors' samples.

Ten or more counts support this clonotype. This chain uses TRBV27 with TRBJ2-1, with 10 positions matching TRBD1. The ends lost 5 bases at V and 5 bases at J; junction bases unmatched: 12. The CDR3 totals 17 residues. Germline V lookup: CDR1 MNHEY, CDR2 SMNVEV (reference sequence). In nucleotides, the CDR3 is TGTGCCAGCAGTGGACCGAGCGGGACAGGGGACCACAATGAGCAGTTCTTC. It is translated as CASSGPSGTGDHNEQFF.

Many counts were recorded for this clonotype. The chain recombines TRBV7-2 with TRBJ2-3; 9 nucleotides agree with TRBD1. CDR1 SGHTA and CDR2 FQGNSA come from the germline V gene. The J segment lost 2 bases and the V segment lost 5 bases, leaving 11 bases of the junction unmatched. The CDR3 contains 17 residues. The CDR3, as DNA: TGTGCCAGCAGCCTCCACCCGGGACAGGGTTTCACAGATACGCAGTATTTT. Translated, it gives CASSLHPGQGFTDTQYF.

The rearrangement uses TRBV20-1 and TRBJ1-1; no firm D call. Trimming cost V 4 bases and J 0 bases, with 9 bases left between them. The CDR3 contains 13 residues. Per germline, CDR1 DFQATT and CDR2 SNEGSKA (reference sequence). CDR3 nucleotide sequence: TGCAGTGCTATCTTAGCCATGAACACTGAAGCTTTCTTT. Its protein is CSAILAMNTEAFF.